The 9 T cell receptor beta chains below were found in one sample sequenced in a study of blood T cell repertoires in COVID-19. Assay: immunoSEQ multiplex PCR; the TCRdb copy retains only in-frame clones and omits some. The sample has fewer than 400,000 clones, about 87% seen once. Material for sequencing was peripheral blood. These TCRs come from a human donor in a cohort sampled during active COVID-19.

This clone was counted once. At one of its ends the junction is not consistent with the germline gene, which may arise from a read error. Additional DNA sequences in this sample encode the identical CDR3. CDR3 sequence (DNA): TGCGCCAGCAGCCCGGACAGGGTCGTCTCCTACGAACAGTACTTC. Its protein is CASSPDRVVSYEQYF. The rearrangement uses TRBV5-1 and TRBJ2-7, with 8 bases lining up with TRBD1. Germline V gene lookup returns CDR1 SGHRS and CDR2 YFSETQ. This CDR3 is built from 15 residues. Looking up the rest from reference TRBV5-1 and TRBJ2-7 gives the full variable domain: KAGVTQTPRYLIKTRGQQVTLSCSPISGHRSVSWYQQTPGQGLQFLFEYFSETQRNKGNFPGRFSGRQFSNSRSEMNVSTLELGDSALYLCASSPDRVVSYEQYFGPGTRLTVT.

This CDR3 reads CASRGTNPGELFF. The CDR3 nucleotides are TGTGCCAGCAGGGGGACAAATCCCGGGGAGCTGTTTTTT. The chain carries TRBV25-1 and TRBJ2-2; tentatively, D is TRBD1 (6 bases). The germline V and J ends were trimmed by 6 bases and 6 bases, with 11 bases remaining between them. The length of the CDR3 is 13 residues. Per germline, CDR1 MGHDK and CDR2 SYGVNS. The whole variable domain, remainder taken from reference TRBV25-1 and TRBJ2-2, is EADIYQTPRYLVIGTGKKITLECSQTMGHDKMYWYQQDPGMELHLIHYSYGVNSTEKGDLSSESTVSRIRTEHFPLTLESARPSHTSQYLCASRGTNPGELFFGEGSRLTVL.

The CDR3 coding sequence is TGTGCCAGTAGTGGACAGGGAATCACCGGGGAGCTGTTTTTT. This codes for CASSGQGITGELFF. The chain employs TRBV19 and TRBJ2-2, with 8 positions matching TRBD1. The germline CDR1 and CDR2 sequences are LNHDA and SQIVND (reference sequence). The CDR3 covers 14 residues. With V trimmed by 5 bases and J by 4 bases, 3 bases remained unmatched.

The chain uses TRBV20-1 and TRBJ1-1; D gene unclear. The CDR3 runs to 10 residues. V dropped 3 bases and J dropped 11 bases, with 10 bases sitting between them. Germline CDR1 is DFQATT and CDR2 is SNEGSKA (reference sequence). The CDR3 loop reads CSASMIRAFF. As DNA, the CDR3 is TGCAGTGCTAGTATGATACGGGCTTTCTTT.

The CDR3 sequence is CASSSGLPSFF. CDR3 sequence (DNA): TGTGCCAGCAGCTCGGGACTCCCCTCGTTCTTC. The chain joins TRBV7-2 to TRBJ2-1, with TRBD2 as a possible D gene (6 bases). The CDR3 runs to 11 residues. In germline, CDR1 is SGHTA, CDR2 FQGNSA. V dropped 4 bases and J dropped 15 bases, with 13 bases sitting between them.

The V and J genes are TRBV14 and TRBJ2-5, with D possibly being TRBD2 (6 bases). This CDR3 region has 16 residues. With 4 bases removed from V and 0 bases from J, the gap between germline ends came to 15 bases. Germline CDR1 is SGHDN and CDR2 is FVKESK. The CDR3 protein is CASSRRDSPYQETQYF. In nucleotides, the CDR3 is TGTGCCAGCAGCCGCCGGGACTCCCCTTACCAAGAGACCCAGTACTTC.

This clone has just one count. V is TRBV18 and J is TRBJ2-5; D is ambiguous. This CDR3 is 13 amino acids long. Trimming removed 3 bases at V and 5 bases at J, with 10 bases between. Germline CDR1 is KGHSH and CDR2 is LQKENI. The CDR3 sequence: CASSPVVGETQYF. The CDR3 nucleotides are TGTGCCAGCTCACCGGTAGTTGGTGAGACCCAGTACTTC.

V usage is TRBV19 and J usage is TRBJ1-1; maybe TRBD1 (6 bases). V lost 4 bases and J 4 bases, leaving 16 bases between the germline ends. This CDR3 comprises 15 residues. Germline CDR1 reads LNHDA; CDR2 reads SQIVND (reference sequence). The CDR3 coding sequence is TGTGCCAGTAGTACGGCCGGGACAAGCGCCACTGAAGCTTTCTTT. Protein sequence: CASSTAGTSATEAFF.

The chain combines TRBV30 with TRBJ2-1; 7 nucleotides line up with TRBD2. The CDR3 has 15 amino acids. Trimming removed 0 bases from V and 2 bases from J; junction bases left unmatched: 4. Germline V lookup: CDR1 GTSNPN, CDR2 SVGIG (reference sequence). The CDR3 here is CAWSVPAGAYNEQFF. The DNA of the CDR3 is TGTGCCTGGAGTGTGCCCGCGGGGGCCTACAATGAGCAGTTCTTC.